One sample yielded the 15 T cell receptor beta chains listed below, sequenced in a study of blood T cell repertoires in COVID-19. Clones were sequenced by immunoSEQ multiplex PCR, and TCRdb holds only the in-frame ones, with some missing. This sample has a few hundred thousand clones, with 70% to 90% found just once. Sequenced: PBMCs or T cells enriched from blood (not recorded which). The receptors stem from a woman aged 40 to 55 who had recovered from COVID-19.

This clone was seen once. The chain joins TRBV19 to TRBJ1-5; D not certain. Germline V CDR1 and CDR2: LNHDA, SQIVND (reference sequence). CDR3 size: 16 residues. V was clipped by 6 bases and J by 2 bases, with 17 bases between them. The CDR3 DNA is TGTGCCAGTAGCCAATGGGGAGGGCCGGGCAATCAGCCCCAGCATTTT. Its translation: CASSQWGGPGNQPQHF.

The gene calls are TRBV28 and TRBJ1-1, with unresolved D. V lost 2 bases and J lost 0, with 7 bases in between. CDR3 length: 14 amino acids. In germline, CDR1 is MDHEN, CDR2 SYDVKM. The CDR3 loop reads CASSLDPVNTEAFF. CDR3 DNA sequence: TGTGCCAGCAGTTTAGATCCGGTGAACACTGAAGCTTTCTTT.

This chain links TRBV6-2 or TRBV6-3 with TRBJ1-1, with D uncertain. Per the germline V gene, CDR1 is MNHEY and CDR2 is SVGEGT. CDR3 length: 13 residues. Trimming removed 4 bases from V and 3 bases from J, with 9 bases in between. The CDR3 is CASSFGSYTEAFF. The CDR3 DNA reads TGTGCCAGCAGTTTTGGCAGTTACACTGAAGCTTTCTTT.

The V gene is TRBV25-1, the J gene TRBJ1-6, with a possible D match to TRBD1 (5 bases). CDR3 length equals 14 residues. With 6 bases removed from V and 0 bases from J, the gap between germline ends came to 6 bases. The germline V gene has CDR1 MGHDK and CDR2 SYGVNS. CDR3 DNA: TGTGCCAGCAGGACAGACTCCTATAATTCACCCCTCCACTTT. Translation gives CASRTDSYNSPLHF.

The CDR3 DNA sequence: TGTGCCACCAGTGATACAGGGATCCGCAATCAGCCCCAGCATTTT. Translating it yields CATSDTGIRNQPQHF. The chain joins TRBV24-1 to TRBJ1-5; D may be TRBD1 (6 bases). CDR1 and CDR2 (germline): KGHDR, SFDVKD. The V end was cut by 3 bases, the J end by 2 bases, with 10 bases between. The CDR3 has 15 residues.

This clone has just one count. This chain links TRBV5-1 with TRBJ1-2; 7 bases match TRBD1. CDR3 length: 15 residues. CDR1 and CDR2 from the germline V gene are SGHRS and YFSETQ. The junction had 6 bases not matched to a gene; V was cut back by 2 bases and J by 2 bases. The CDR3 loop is CASSLRQGMNYGYTF. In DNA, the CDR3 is TGCGCCAGCAGCTTAAGACAGGGAATGAACTATGGCTACACCTTC.

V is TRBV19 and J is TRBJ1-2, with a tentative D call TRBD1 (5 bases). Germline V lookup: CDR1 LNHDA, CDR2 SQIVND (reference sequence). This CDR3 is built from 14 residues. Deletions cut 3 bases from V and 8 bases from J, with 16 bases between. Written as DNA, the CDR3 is TGTGCCAGTAGTATCCGGGACTCGGACGGCGGCTACACCTTC. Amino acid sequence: CASSIRDSDGGYTF.

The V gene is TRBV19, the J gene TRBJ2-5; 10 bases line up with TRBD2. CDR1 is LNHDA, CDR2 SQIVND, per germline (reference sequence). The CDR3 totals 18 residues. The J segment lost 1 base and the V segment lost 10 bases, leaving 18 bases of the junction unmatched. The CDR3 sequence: CATARGTTSGATQETQYF. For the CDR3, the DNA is TGTGCCACCGCTAGGGGGACAACTAGCGGGGCCACCCAAGAGACCCAGTACTTC.

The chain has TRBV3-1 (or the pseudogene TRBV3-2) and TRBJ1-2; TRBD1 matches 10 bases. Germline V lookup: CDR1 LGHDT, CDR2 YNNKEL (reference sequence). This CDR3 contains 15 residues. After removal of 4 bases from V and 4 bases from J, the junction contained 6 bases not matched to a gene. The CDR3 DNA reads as TGTGCCAGCAGCCCAGGACAGGGGGTTGGCTATGGCTACACCTTC. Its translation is CASSPGQGVGYGYTF.

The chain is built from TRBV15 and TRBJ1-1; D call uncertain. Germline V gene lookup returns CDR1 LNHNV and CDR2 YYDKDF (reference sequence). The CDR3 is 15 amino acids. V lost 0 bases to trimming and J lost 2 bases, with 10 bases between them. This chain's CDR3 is CATSRDQTPNTEAFF. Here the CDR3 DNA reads TGTGCCACCAGCAGAGATCAGACTCCTAACACTGAAGCTTTCTTT.

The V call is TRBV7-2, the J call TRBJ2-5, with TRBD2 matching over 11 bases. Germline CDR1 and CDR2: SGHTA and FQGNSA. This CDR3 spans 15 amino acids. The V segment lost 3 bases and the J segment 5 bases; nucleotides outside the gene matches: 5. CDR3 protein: CASSFTSGRGETQYF. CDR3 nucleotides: TGTGCCAGCAGCTTTACTAGCGGGAGAGGCGAGACCCAGTACTTC. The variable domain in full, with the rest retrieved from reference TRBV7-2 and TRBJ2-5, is GAGVSQSPSNKVTEKGKDVELRCDPISGHTALYWYRQSLGQGLEFLIYFQGNSAPDKSGLPSDRFSAERTGGSVSTLTIQRTQQEDSAVYLCASSFTSGRGETQYFGPGTRLLVL.

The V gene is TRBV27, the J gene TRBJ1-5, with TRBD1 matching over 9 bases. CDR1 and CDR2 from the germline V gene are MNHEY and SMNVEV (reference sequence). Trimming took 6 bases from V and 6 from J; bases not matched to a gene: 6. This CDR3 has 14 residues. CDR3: CASRPTGGIQPQHF. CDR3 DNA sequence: TGTGCCAGCAGACCAACAGGGGGCATTCAGCCCCAGCATTTT.

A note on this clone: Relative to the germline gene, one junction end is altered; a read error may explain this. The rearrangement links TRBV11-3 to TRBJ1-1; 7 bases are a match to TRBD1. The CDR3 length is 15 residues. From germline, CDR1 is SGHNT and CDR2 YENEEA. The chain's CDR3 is CASSLALTGNAEAFF. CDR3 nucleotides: TGTGCCAGCAGCTTAGCCCTGACAGGGAACGCTGAAGCTTTCTTT.

The CDR3 DNA follows: TGCGCCAGCAGTGAACAGCCGAACACTGAAGCTTTCTTT. The encoded protein is CASSEQPNTEAFF. The chain employs TRBV10-2 and TRBJ1-1; D unresolved. Between the trimmed V and J ends, which lost 3 bases and 1 base, there was a span of 6 bases. The germline V gene encodes CDR1 WSHSY and CDR2 SAAADI. The CDR3 extends over 13 amino acids.

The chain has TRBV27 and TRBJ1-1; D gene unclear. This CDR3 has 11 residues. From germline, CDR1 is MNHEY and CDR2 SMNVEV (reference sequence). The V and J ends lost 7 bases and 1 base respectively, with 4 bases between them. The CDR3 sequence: CASMRNTEAFF. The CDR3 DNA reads TGTGCCAGCATGCGGAACACTGAAGCTTTCTTT.